This TCR beta chain emerged from a study of T-cell reconstitution after alpha-beta-depleted transplantation in children. Study results and limitations: T-cell counts and diversity at one year post-transplant came mainly from newly produced T cells.

A library of TCRbeta sequences, prepared with unique molecular identifiers, was generated. TCRdb reanalysed the PCR reads using MiXCR and keeps one entry per CDR3 protein. The table shows approximately 130,000 distinct CDR3 sequences, with roughly 9% occurring only once. This clonotype has more than one count but fewer than ten. What it binds is unknown. Here the sequenced sample was PBMCs, mostly from graft donor cells, taken 180 days after TCRalphabeta/CD19-depleted stem cell transplant. This receptor was obtained from a girl under two years old who had a stem cell transplant for combined immunodeficiency, so the T cells may come from the graft donor.

CDR3 in DNA: TGTGCCTGGATACAGGGGGCCGGGGAGCTGTTTTTT. Translated: CAWIQGAGELFF. V and J are TRBV30 and TRBJ2-2, with 8 positions matching TRBD1. CDR1 and CDR2 from the germline V gene are GTSNPN and SVGIG (reference sequence). Unmatched junction bases numbered 1, after V lost 4 bases and J lost 6 bases. CDR3 size: 12 residues.